Below, 9 T cell receptor beta chains from the same sample are listed, as sequenced in a study of T-cell memory formation after mild COVID-19. Each CDR3 protein gets one entry after TCRdb re-called the 5' RACE reads with MiXCR. The sample lists 550,000 to 700,000 distinct CDR3 sequences; approximately 19% were seen once. Sequencing used PBMCs or a T cell subset sorted from them (not recorded which). Source of these receptors: an adult woman who had mild COVID-19 (a few samples of this study predate the infection). Cell type and time point are not known.

The chain joins TRBV20-1 to TRBJ2-2, with D perhaps matching TRBD1 (5 bases). Per the germline V gene, CDR1 is DFQATT and CDR2 is SNEGSKA (reference sequence). V lost 1 base and J 0 bases, leaving 12 bases between the germline ends. The CDR3 extends over 16 amino acids. The CDR3 nucleotides are TGCAGTGCTAGAGCCCTGACAGTTACGAACACCGGGGAGCTGTTTTTT. Amino acids: CSARALTVTNTGELFF.

The rearrangement joins TRBV7-2 to TRBJ2-1; TRBD1 matches at 9 bases. Germline V gene sequence: CDR1 SGHTA, CDR2 FQGNSA. With V trimmed by 4 bases and J by 9 bases, 13 bases remained unmatched. The CDR3 is made up of 16 amino acids. The CDR3 sequence: CASSSRRQGGSREQFF. CDR3 sequence (DNA): TGTGCCAGCAGCTCACGCAGACAGGGGGGAAGTCGTGAGCAGTTCTTC.

V usage is TRBV5-8 and J usage is TRBJ2-3; 10 bases line up with TRBD2. Germline loops: CDR1 SGHTS, CDR2 YDEGEE. This CDR3 is 15 amino acids long. V lost 3 bases, J lost 2 bases, and 3 bases stayed unmatched. This CDR3 is CASSWTSGITDTQYF. CDR3 sequence (DNA): TGTGCCAGCAGCTGGACTAGCGGAATCACAGATACGCAGTATTTT.

This clonotype has a handful of counts. This rearrangement joins TRBV15 to TRBJ2-3; TRBD2 aligns across 8 bases. V shed 3 bases, J shed 3 bases, and the junction held 8 bases outside the gene matches. The CDR3 is 16 residues long. Germline loops: CDR1 LNHNV, CDR2 YYDKDF (reference sequence). This CDR3 is CATSSLGPGGTDTQYF. DNA of the CDR3: TGTGCCACCAGCAGTCTTGGGCCGGGGGGGACAGATACGCAGTATTTT. Complete variable domain (other parts from reference TRBV15 and TRBJ2-3): DAMVIQNPRYQVTQFGKPVTLSCSQTLNHNVMYWYQQKSSQAPKLLFHYYDKDFNNEADTPDNFQSRRPNTSFCFLDIRSPGLGDTAMYLCATSSLGPGGTDTQYFGPGTRLTVL.

The J gene is TRBJ1-2, the V gene TRBV10-3; D is undetermined. The CDR3 consists of 12 residues. The germline V gene encodes CDR1 ENHRY and CDR2 SYGVKD. Between the trimmed V and J ends, which lost 3 bases and 4 bases, there was a span of 6 bases. CDR3 in amino acids: CAISDSGYGYTF. In DNA form, the CDR3 reads TGTGCCATCAGTGACAGCGGCTATGGCTACACCTTC.

The genes are TRBV7-2 and TRBJ2-1; D gene uncertain. This CDR3 contains 15 residues. V lost 6 bases, J lost 6 bases, and 18 bases lay in between. Germline V gives CDR1 SGHTA, CDR2 FQGNSA. DNA for the CDR3: TGTGCCAGCAGAATAGCAGCGTTCGTGTTCAATGAGCAGTTCTTC. It encodes CASRIAAFVFNEQFF.

This clonotype was picked up a small number of times. This rearrangement joins TRBV12-5 to TRBJ2-2; 7 bases are a match to TRBD1. Per germline, CDR1 LGHNT and CDR2 FRNRAP. The CDR3 runs to 19 residues. V gave up 1 base and J gave up 2 bases; unmatched junction bases: 13. CDR3 region: CASGLDGDSQIYNTGELFF. The CDR3 bases are TGTGCTAGTGGTTTGGACGGGGACAGTCAAATCTATAACACCGGGGAGCTGTTTTTT.

The chain employs TRBV29-1 and TRBJ2-7; 10 bases are shared with TRBD1. CDR1 is SQVTM, CDR2 ANQGSEA, per germline. The ends lost 3 bases at V and 7 bases at J; junction bases unmatched: 9. The CDR3 contains 14 residues. Here the CDR3 DNA reads TGCAGCGTTGACTCGGGACAGGGGCTTTCGGAGCAGTACTTC. This encodes CSVDSGQGLSEQYF.

This chain links TRBV29-1 with TRBJ2-5; 14 positions match TRBD2. The V gene's germline CDR1 is SQVTM and CDR2 ANQGSEA. The CDR3 has 17 amino acids. The junction had 8 bases not matched to a gene; V was cut back by 0 bases and J by 5 bases. CDR3 sequence reads: CSVEDGRLAGGHETQYF. CDR3 nucleotides: TGCAGCGTTGAAGATGGACGACTAGCGGGGGGGCACGAGACCCAGTACTTC.